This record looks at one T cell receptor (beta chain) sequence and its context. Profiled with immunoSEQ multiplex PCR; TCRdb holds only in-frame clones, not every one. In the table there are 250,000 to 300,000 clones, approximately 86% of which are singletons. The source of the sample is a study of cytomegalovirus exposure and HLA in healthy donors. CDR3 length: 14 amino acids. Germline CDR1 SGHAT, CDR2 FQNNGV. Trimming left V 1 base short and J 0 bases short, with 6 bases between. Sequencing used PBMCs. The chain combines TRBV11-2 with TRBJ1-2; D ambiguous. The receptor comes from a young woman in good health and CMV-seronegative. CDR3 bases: TGTGCCAGCAGCTTAGGGTACTCTAACTATGGCTACACCTTC. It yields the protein CASSLGYSNYGYTF.